The source of this T cell receptor (beta chain) is a study of cytomegalovirus exposure and HLA in healthy donors. Sequenced by immunoSEQ multiplex PCR; TCRdb stores in-frame clones only, minus some. The repertoire consists of roughly 120,000 clones, with about 82% occurring once and the leading ten covering nearly 5%. With 6 bases clipped from V and 5 bases from J, the junction kept 13 bases outside the gene matches. Germline CDR1 reads MNHEY; CDR2 reads SMNVEV (reference sequence). There are 16 residues in the CDR3. V usage is TRBV27 and J usage is TRBJ1-1; 9 nucleotides line up with TRBD1. This sequence originates from a man aged 18 to 29 in good health and CMV-seronegative. Sequences were obtained from PBMCs. CDR3 protein: CASSTQTGGVETEAFF. The CDR3 DNA follows: TGTGCCAGCAGCACTCAGACAGGGGGAGTTGAAACTGAAGCTTTCTTT.